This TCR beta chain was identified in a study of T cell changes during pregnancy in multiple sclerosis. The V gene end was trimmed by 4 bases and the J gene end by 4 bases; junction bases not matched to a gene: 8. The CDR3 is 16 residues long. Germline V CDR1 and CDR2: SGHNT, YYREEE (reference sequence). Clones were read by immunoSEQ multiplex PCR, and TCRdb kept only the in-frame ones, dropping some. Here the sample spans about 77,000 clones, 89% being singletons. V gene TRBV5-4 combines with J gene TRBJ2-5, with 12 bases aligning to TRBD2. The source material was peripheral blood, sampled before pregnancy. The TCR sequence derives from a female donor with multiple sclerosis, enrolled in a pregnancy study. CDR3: CASSPELAGGLETQYF. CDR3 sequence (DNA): TGTGCCAGCAGCCCGGAACTAGCGGGGGGTTTAGAGACCCAGTACTTC. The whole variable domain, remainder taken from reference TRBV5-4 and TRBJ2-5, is ETGVTQSPTHLIKTRGQQVTLRCSSQSGHNTVSWYQQALGQGPQFIFQYYREEENGRGNFPPRFSGLQFPNYSSELNVNALELDDSALYLCASSPELAGGLETQYFGPGTRLLVL.